One sample yielded the 8 T cell receptor beta chains listed below, sequenced in a study of blood T cell repertoires in COVID-19. Profiling relied on immunoSEQ multiplex PCR, and the TCRdb table lists in-frame clones only, not all of them. The table includes under 400,000 clones, 85% to 90% detected once. Sequencing input: peripheral blood. These TCRs come from a man younger than 35 with active or convalescent COVID-19.

This chain uses TRBV6-5 with TRBJ1-2; TRBD1 is a possible D gene (5 bases). Trimming pared 0 bases from V and 3 bases from J, leaving 11 bases between. The CDR3 spans 15 residues. Germline loops: CDR1 MNHEY, CDR2 SVGAGI. CDR3 DNA sequence: TGTGCCAGCAGTTACTCGACCGGGGGAGACTATGGCTACACCTTC. Translated: CASSYSTGGDYGYTF.

This chain connects TRBV3-1 (or the pseudogene TRBV3-2) to TRBJ2-7; D gene unclear. Per the germline V gene, CDR1 is LGHDT and CDR2 is YNNKEL (reference sequence). Trimming took off 1 base at V and 6 bases at J, with 7 bases between the two ends. CDR3 length: 12 amino acids. The CDR3 DNA reads TGTGCCAGCAGCCAAGCTCCGGGCGAGCAGTACTTC. Amino acid sequence: CASSQAPGEQYF.

The genes are TRBV6-5 and TRBJ1-2; no firm D call. Germline V gene sequence: CDR1 MNHEY, CDR2 SVGAGI. This CDR3 has 12 amino acids. Deletions cut 8 bases from V and 9 bases from J, with 16 bases between. The CDR3 region has the DNA TGTGCCAGCTGGAGGTCGAGGAAGAGCTACACCTTC. Protein product: CASWRSRKSYTF.

The CDR3 DNA is TGTGCCAGCAGTTCTGAGCTCGGGGAAGCTTTCTTT. This gives the protein CASSSELGEAFF. J is TRBJ1-1 and V is TRBV28; no clear D gene. Trimming shortened V by 4 bases and J by 8 bases, and 11 bases separated the two germline ends. CDR1 is MDHEN and CDR2 is SYDVKM in the germline V gene. The CDR3 sequence is 12 residues long.

This clone occurred a few times. The rearrangement joins TRBV19 to TRBJ1-5; 9 bases match TRBD1. Germline assignment: CDR1 LNHDA and CDR2 SQIVND (reference sequence). CDR3 length: 16 residues. The V gene end was trimmed by 3 bases and the J gene end by 7 bases; junction bases not matched to a gene: 10. The CDR3 here is CASSIQDRGNSQPQHF. The CDR3, as DNA: TGTGCCAGTAGTATTCAAGACAGGGGGAATAGCCAGCCCCAGCATTTT. Full variable domain (rest looked up from reference TRBV19 and TRBJ1-5): DGGITQSPKYLFRKEGQNVTLSCEQNLNHDAMYWYRQDPGQGLRLIYYSQIVNDFQKGDIAEGYSVSREKKESFPLTVTSAQKNPTAFYLCASSIQDRGNSQPQHFGDGTRLSIL.

V gene TRBV7-8 combines with J gene TRBJ1-1, with a possible D match to TRBD1 (6 bases). Per the germline V gene, CDR1 is SGHVS and CDR2 is FQNEAQ. The CDR3 is made up of 15 amino acids. V was cut by 0 bases and J by 0 bases, with 8 bases left in between. CDR3 in amino acids: CASSLADRLNTEAFF. CDR3 in DNA: TGTGCCAGCAGCTTAGCTGACAGGTTGAACACTGAAGCTTTCTTT.

V and J are TRBV4-1 and TRBJ2-5, with D maybe TRBD2 (6 bases). The CDR3 covers 17 residues. Germline assignment: CDR1 MGHRA and CDR2 YSYEKL. V was trimmed by 1 base and J by 0 bases, leaving 15 bases between them. This chain's CDR3 is CASSQGSGERDQETQYF. CDR3 in DNA: TGCGCCAGCAGCCAAGGATCGGGGGAGCGGGACCAAGAGACCCAGTACTTC.

The gene calls are TRBV6-5 and TRBJ2-7, with TRBD2 matching 9 bases. Germline CDR1 MNHEY, CDR2 SVGAGI. J gave up 2 bases and V 2 bases, and 4 bases lay outside the gene matches. The CDR3 sequence is 15 residues long. This CDR3 reads CASSYASGAAYEQYF. DNA for the CDR3: TGTGCCAGCAGTTACGCTAGCGGGGCCGCCTACGAGCAGTACTTC.